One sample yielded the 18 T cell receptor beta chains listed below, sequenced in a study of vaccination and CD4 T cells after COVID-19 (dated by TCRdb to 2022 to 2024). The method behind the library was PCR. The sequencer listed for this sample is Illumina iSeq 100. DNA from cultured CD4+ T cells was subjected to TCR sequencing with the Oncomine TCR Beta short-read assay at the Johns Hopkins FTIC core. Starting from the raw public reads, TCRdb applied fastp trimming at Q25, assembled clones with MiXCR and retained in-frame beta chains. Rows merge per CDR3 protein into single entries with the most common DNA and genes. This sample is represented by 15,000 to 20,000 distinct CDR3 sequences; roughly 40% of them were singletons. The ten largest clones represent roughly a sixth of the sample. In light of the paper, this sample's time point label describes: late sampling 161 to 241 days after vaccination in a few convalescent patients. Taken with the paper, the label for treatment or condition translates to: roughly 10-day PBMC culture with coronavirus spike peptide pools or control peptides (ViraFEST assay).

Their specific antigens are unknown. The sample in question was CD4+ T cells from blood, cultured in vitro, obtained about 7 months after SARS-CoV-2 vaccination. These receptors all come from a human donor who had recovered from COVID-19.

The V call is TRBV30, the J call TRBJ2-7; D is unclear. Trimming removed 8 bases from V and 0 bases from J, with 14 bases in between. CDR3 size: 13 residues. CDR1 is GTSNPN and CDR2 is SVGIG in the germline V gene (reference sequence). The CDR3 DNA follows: TGTGCCGGAGAGAACGGGCCCTCCTACGAGCAGTACTTC. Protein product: CAGENGPSYEQYF.

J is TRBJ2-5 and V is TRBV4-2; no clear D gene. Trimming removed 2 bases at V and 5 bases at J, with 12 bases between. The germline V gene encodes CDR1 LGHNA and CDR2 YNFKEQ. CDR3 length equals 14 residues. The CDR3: CASSQYQLGETQYF. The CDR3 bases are TGTGCCAGCAGCCAATACCAGCTTGGGGAGACCCAGTACTTC.

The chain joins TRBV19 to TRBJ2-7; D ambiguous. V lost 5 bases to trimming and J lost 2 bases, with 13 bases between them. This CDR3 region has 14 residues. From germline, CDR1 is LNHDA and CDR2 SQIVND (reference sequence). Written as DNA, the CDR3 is TGTGCCAGTAGTGTAGGGTTCCGTACCTACGAGCAGTACTTC. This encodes CASSVGFRTYEQYF.

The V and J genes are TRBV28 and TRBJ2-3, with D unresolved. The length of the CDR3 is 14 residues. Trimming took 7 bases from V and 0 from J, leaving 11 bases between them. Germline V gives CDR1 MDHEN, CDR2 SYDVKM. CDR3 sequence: CASTAPGSTDTQYF. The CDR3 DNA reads TGTGCCAGCACCGCCCCGGGCAGCACAGATACGCAGTATTTT.

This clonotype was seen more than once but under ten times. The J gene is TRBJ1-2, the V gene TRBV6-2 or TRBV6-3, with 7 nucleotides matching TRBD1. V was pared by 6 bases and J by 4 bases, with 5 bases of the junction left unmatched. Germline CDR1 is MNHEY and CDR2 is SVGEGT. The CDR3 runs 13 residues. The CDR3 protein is CASRVTGAYGYTF. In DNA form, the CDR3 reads TGTGCCAGCAGAGTTACAGGGGCCTATGGCTACACCTTC.

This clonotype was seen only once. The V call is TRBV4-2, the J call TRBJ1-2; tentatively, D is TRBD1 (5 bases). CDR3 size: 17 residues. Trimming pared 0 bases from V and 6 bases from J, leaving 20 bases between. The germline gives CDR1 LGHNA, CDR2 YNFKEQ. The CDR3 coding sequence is TGTGCCAGCAGCCAAGATGTTGATATCGGGGCGGTGAATGGCTACACCTTC. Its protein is CASSQDVDIGAVNGYTF.

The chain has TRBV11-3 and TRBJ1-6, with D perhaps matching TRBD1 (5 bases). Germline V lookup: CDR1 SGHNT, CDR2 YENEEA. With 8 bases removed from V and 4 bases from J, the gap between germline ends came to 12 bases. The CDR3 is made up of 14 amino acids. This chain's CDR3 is CASGTKGYNSPLHF. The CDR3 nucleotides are TGTGCCAGCGGGACGAAGGGTTATAATTCACCCCTCCACTTT.

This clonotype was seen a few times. The CDR3: CATSRVTSGSLVGTDTQYF. CDR3 bases: TGTGCCACCAGCAGAGTAACTAGCGGGTCCTTAGTGGGGACAGATACGCAGTATTTT. V usage is TRBV15 and J usage is TRBJ2-3; TRBD2 matches at 9 bases. The trim removed 1 base at V and 3 bases at J, leaving 14 bases unmatched. The CDR3 runs to 19 residues. CDR1 is LNHNV and CDR2 is YYDKDF in the germline V gene (reference sequence).

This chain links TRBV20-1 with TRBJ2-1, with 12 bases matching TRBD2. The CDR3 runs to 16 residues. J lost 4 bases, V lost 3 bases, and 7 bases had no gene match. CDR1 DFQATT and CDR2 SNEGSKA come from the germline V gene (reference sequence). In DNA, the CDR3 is TGCAGTGCTAGCCGCATGACTAGCGGGAGTTACAATGAGCAGTTCTTC. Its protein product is CSASRMTSGSYNEQFF.

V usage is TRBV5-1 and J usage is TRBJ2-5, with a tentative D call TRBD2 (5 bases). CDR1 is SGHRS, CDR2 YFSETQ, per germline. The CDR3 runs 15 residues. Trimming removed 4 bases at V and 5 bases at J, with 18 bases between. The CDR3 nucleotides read TGCGCCAGCAGCCGGGTCGCGTTCTCGGGGGAGACCCAGTACTTC. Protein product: CASSRVAFSGETQYF.

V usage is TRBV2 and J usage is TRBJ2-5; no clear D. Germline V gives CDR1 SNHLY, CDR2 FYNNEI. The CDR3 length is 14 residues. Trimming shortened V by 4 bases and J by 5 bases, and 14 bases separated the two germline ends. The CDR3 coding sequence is TGTGCCAGCAGTGGGCTTGGTCCGCGGGAGACCCAGTACTTC. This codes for CASSGLGPRETQYF. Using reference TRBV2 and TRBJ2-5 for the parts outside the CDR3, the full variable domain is EPEVTQTPSHQVTQMGQEVILRCVPISNHLYFYWYRQILGQKVEFLVSFYNNEISEKSEIFDDQFSVERPDGSNFTLKIRSTKLEDSAMYFCASSGLGPRETQYFGPGTRLLVL.

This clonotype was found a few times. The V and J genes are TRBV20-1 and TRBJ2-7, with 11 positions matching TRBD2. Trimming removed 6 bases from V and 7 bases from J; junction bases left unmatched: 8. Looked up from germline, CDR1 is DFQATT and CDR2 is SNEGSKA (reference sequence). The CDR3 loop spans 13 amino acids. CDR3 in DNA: TGCAGTGCCATGACTAGCGGGACCGGGGAGCAGTACTTC. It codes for CSAMTSGTGEQYF.

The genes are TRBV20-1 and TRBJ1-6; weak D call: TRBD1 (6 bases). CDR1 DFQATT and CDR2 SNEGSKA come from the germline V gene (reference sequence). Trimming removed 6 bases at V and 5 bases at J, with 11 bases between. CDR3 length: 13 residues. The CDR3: CSAKGGNNSPLHF. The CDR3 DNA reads TGCAGTGCAAAGGGGGGGAATAATTCACCCCTCCACTTT.

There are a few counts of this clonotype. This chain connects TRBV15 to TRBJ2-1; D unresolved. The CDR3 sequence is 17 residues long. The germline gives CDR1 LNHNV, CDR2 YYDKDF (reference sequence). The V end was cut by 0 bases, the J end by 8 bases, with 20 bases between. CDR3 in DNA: TGTGCCACCAGCAGAGAGCCCGGTGGCCCTCCGGACGATGAGCAGTTCTTC. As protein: CATSREPGGPPDDEQFF.

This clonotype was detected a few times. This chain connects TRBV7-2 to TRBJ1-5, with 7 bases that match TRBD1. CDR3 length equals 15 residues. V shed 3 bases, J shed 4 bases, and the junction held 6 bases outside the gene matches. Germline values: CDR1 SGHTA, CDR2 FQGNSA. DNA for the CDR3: TGTGCCAGCAGCTTGGGACAGACTGAGAATCAGCCCCAGCATTTT. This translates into CASSLGQTENQPQHF.

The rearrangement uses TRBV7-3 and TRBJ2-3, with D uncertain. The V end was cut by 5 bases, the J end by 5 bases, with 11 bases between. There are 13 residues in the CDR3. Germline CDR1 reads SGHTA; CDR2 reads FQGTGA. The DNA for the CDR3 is TGTGCCAGCAGCCAATGGTCGGGAGATACGCAGTATTTT. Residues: CASSQWSGDTQYF.

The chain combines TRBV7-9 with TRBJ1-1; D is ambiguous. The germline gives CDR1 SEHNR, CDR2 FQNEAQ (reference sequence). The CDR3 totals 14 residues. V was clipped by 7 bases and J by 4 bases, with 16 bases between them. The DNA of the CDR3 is TGTGCCAGCAACGCTTGGGCGGGCGGCACTGAAGCTTTCTTT. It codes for CASNAWAGGTEAFF. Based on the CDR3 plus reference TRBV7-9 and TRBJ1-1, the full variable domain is DTGVSQNPRHKITKRGQNVTFRCDPISEHNRLYWYRQTLGQGPEFLTYFQNEAQLEKSRLLSDRFSAERPKGSFSTLEIQRTEQGDSAMYLCASNAWAGGTEAFFGQGTRLTVV.

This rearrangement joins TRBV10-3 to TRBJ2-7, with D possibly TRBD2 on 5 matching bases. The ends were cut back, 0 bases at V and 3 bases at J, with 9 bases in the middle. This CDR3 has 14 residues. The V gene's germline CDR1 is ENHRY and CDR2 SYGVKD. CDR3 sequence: CAISESTGSYEQYF. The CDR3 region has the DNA TGTGCCATCAGTGAGTCGACGGGGAGCTACGAGCAGTACTTC.